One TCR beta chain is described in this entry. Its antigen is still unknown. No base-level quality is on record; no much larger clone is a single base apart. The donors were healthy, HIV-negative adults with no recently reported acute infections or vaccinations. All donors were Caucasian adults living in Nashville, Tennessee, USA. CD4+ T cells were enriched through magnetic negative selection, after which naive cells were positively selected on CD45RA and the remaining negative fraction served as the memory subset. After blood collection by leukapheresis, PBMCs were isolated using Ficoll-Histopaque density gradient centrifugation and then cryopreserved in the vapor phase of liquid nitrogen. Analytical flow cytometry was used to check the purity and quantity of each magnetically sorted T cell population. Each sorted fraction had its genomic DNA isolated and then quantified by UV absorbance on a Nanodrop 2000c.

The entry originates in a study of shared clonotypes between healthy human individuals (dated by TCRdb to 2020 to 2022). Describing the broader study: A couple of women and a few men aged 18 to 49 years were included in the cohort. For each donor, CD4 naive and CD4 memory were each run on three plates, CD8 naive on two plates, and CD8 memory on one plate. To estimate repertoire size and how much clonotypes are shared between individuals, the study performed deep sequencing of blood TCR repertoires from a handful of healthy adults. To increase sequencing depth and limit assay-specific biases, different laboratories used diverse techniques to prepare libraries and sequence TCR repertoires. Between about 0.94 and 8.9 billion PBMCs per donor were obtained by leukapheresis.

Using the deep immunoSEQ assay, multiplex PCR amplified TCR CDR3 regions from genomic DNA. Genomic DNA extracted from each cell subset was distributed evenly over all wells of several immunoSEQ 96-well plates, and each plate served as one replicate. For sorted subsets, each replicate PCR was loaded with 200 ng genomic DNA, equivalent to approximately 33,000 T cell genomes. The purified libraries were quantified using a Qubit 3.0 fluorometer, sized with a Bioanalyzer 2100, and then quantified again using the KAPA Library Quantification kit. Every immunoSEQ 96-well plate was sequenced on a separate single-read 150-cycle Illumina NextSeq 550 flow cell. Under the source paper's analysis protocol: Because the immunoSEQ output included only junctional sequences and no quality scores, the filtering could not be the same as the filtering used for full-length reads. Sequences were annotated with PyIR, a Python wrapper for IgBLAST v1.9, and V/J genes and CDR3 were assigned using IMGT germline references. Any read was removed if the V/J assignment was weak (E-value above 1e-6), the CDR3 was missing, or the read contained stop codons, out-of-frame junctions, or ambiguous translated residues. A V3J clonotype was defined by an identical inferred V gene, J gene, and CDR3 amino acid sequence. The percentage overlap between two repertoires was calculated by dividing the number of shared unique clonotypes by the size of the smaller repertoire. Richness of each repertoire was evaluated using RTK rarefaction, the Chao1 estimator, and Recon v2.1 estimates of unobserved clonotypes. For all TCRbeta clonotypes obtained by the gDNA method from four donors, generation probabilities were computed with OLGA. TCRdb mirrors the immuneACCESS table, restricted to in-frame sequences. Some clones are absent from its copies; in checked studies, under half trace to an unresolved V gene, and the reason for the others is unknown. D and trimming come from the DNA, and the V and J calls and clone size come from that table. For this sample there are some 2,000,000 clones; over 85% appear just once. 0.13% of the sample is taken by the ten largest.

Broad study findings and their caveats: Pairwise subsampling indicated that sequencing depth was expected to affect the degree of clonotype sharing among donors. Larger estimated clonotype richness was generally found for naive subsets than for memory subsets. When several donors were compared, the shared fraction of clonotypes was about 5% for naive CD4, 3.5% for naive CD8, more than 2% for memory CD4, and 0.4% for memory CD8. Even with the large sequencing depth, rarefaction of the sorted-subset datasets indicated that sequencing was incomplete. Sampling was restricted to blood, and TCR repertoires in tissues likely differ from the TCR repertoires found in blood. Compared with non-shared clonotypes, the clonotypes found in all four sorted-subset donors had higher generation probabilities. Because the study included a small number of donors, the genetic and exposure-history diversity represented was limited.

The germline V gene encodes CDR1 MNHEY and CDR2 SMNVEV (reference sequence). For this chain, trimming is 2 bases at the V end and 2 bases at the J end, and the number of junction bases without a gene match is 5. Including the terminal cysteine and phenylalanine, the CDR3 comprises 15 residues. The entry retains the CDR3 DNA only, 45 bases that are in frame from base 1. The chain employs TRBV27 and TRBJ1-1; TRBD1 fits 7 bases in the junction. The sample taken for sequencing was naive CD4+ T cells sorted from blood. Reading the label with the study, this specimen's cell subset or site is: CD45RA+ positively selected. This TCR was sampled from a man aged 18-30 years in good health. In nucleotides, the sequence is TGTGCCAGCAGTTTACTCGGGACAGTAAACACTGAAGCTTTCTTT. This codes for CASSLLGTVNTEAFF.